This T cell receptor beta chain was found in a study of cytotoxic CD8 clonotypes in ibrutinib-treated CLL. Study-wide background: For this cohort, patients were about a dozen relapsed/refractory and some 15 treatment-naive, while 17 were IGHV unmutated. Study-level findings and limits: Ibrutinib response saw clonality rise, and progression saw it return toward baseline.

Trimming pared 5 bases from V and 5 bases from J, leaving 19 bases between. Looked up from germline, CDR1 is LNHDA and CDR2 is SQIVND (reference sequence). This CDR3 comprises 16 residues. The planned depth of sequencing spanned 1 in 200,000 to 1 in 1 million T cells. Some clones are missing from TCRdb's copy, which holds only in-frame ones; the method was immunoSEQ multiplex PCR. This sample carries more than 15,000 clones, roughly four fifths of them seen once, and the ten largest clones take approximately 15%. This clone was seen just once. As yet, its antigen is unknown. Genomic DNA in a quantity of roughly 2 micrograms was derived from cryopreserved PBMCs for TCR beta libraries.

The material was PBMCs, obtained before ibrutinib treatment. This clonotype was obtained from a human donor with chronic lymphocytic leukemia. The chain employs TRBV19 and TRBJ2-1; TRBD2 might be the D (5 bases). The DNA of the CDR3 is TGTGCCAGTAGTTCGTCGGCCCTGTTGGGAGACAATGAGCAGTTCTTC. Translating it yields CASSSSALLGDNEQFF.